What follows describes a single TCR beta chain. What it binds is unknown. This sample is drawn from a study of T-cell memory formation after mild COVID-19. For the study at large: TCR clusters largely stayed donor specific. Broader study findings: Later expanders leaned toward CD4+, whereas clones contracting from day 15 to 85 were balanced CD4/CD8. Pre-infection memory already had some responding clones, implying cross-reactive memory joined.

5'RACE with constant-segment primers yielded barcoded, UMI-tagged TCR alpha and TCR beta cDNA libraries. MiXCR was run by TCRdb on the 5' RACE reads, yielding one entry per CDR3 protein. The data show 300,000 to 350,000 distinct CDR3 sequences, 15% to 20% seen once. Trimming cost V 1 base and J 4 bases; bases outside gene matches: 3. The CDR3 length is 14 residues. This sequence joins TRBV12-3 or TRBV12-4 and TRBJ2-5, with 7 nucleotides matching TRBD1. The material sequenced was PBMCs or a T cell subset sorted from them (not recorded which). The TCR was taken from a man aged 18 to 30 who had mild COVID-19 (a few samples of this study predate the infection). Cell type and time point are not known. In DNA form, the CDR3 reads TGTGCCAGCAGTTTAGAGACAGGGAGAGAGACCCAGTACTTC. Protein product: CASSLETGRETQYF.